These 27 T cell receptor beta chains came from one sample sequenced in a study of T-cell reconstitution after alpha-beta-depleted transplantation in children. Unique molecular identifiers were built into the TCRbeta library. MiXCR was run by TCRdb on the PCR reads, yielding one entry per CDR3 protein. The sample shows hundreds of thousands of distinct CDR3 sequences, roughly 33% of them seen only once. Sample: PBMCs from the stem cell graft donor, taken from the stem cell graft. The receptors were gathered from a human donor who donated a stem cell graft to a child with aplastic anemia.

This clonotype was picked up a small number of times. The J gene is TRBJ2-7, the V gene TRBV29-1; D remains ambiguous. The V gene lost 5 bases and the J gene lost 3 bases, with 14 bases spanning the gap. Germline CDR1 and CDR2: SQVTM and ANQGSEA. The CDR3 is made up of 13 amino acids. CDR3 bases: TGCAGCGTTCTTTCGGCGACGAACTACGAGCAGTACTTC. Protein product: CSVLSATNYEQYF.

The CDR3 sequence: CASTRGEGEQFF. CDR3 coding DNA: TGTGCCAGCACCAGGGGCGAGGGTGAGCAGTTCTTC. The chain has TRBV6-1 and TRBJ2-1, with D perhaps matching TRBD1 (6 bases). Trimming took 7 bases from V and 9 from J, leaving 13 bases between them. From germline, CDR1 is MNHNS and CDR2 SASEGT. The CDR3 loop spans 12 amino acids.

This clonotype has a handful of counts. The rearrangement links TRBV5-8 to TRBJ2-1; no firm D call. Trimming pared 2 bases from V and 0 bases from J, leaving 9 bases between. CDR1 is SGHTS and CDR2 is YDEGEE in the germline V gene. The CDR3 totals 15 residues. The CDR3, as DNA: TGTGCCAGCAGCTTATGGGGTGGCTCCTACAATGAGCAGTTCTTC. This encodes CASSLWGGSYNEQFF.

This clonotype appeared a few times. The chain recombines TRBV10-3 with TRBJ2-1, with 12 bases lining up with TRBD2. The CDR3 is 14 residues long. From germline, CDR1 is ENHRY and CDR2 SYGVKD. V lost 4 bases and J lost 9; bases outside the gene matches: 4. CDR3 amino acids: CAISGTSGTSEQFF. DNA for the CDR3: TGTGCCATCAGTGGGACTAGCGGGACTAGTGAGCAGTTCTTC.

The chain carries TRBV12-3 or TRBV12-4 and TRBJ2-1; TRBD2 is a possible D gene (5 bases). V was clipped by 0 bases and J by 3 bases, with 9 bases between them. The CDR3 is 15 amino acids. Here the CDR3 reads CASSLAGENYNEQFF. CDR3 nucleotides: TGTGCCAGCAGTTTAGCGGGAGAGAACTACAATGAGCAGTTCTTC.

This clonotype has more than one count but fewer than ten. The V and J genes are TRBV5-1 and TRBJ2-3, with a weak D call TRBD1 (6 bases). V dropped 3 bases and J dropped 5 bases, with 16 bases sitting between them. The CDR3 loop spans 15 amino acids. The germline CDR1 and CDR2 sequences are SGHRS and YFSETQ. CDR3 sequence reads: CASSSQGIREDTQYF. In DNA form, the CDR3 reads TGCGCCAGCAGCTCACAGGGTATTCGGGAAGATACGCAGTATTTT.

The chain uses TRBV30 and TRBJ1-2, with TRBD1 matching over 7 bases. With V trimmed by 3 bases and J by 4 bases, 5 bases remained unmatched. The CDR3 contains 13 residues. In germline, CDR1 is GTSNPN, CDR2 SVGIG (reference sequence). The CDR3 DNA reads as TGTGCCTGGAGAGACAGGGTGGCCTATGGCTACACCTTC. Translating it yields CAWRDRVAYGYTF. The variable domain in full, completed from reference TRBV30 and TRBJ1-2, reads SQTIHQWPATLVQPVGSPLSLECTVEGTSNPNLYWYRQAAGRGLQLLFYSVGIGQISSEVPQNLSASRPQDRQFILSSKKLLLSDSGFYLCAWRDRVAYGYTFGSGTRLTVV.

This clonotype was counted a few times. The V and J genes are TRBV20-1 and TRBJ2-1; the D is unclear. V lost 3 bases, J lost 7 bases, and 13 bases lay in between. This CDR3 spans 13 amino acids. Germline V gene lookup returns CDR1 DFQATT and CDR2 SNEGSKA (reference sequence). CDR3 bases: TGCAGTGCTAGCACCCCAGTACAGAATGAGCAGTTCTTC. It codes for CSASTPVQNEQFF.

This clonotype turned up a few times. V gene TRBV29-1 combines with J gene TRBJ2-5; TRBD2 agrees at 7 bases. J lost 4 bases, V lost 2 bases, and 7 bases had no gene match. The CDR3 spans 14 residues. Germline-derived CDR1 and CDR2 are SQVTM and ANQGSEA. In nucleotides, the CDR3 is TGCAGCGTTGAATCTCGCAGGGAGGGAGAGACCCAGTACTTC. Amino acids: CSVESRREGETQYF.

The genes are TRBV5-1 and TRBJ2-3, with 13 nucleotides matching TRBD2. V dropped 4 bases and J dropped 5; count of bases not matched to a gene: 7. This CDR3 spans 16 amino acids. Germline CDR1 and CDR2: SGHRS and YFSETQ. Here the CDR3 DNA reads TGCGCCAGCAGCCGACCACTAGCGGGAGGGTTAGATACGCAGTATTTT. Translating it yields CASSRPLAGGLDTQYF. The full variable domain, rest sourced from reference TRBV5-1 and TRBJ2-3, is KAGVTQTPRYLIKTRGQQVTLSCSPISGHRSVSWYQQTPGQGLQFLFEYFSETQRNKGNFPGRFSGRQFSNSRSEMNVSTLELGDSALYLCASSRPLAGGLDTQYFGPGTRLTVL.

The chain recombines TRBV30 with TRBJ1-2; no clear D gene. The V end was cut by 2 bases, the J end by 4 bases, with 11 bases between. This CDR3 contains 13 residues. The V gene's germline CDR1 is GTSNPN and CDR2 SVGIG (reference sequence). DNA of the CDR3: TGTGCCTGGAGTCTGTCGGGAGGCTATGGCTACACCTTC. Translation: CAWSLSGGYGYTF.

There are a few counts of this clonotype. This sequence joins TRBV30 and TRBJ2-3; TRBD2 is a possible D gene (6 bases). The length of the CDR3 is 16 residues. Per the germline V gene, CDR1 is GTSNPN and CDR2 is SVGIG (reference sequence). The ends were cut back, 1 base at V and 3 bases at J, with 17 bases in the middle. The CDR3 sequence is CAWSARDSKITDTQYF. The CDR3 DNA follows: TGTGCCTGGAGTGCACGGGACTCAAAGATAACAGATACGCAGTATTTT.

In nucleotides, the CDR3 is TGCGCCAGCAGCCTTGGGACAGATCAAAATCAGCCCCAGCATTTT. Its protein product is CASSLGTDQNQPQHF. The rearrangement links TRBV4-3 to TRBJ1-5; 7 bases are a match to TRBD1. Germline CDR1 and CDR2: LGHNA and YSLEER. The CDR3 is 15 amino acids. Trimming removed 4 bases from V and 4 bases from J; junction bases left unmatched: 7.

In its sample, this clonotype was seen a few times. The CDR3 loop reads CASTQYSSGASPGELFF. The CDR3 DNA reads as TGTGCCAGCACCCAGTATTCTAGCGGTGCGTCCCCCGGGGAGCTGTTTTTT. This chain links TRBV3-1 with TRBJ2-2, with TRBD2 matching over 7 bases. In germline, CDR1 is LGHDT, CDR2 YNNKEL (reference sequence). V shed 7 bases, J shed 6 bases, and the junction held 17 bases outside the gene matches. This CDR3 is built from 17 residues.

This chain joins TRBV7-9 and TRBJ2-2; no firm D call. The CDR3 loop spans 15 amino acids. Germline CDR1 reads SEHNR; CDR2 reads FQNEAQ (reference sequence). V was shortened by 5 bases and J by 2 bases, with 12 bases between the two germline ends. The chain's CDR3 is CASSRPETNTGELFF. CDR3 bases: TGTGCCAGCAGCCGTCCTGAGACTAACACCGGGGAGCTGTTTTTT.

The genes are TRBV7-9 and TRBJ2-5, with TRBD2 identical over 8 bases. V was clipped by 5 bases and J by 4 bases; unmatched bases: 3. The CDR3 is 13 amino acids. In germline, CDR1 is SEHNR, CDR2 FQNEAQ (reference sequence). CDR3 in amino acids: CASSRSGGETQYF. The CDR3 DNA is TGTGCCAGCAGCCGGAGCGGGGGAGAGACCCAGTACTTC.

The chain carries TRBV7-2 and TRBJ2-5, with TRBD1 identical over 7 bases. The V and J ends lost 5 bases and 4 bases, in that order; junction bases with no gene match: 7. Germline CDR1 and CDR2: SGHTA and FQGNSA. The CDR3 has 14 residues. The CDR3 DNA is TGTGCCAGCAGCGTTGGGACAGATGTAGAGACCCAGTACTTC. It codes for CASSVGTDVETQYF.

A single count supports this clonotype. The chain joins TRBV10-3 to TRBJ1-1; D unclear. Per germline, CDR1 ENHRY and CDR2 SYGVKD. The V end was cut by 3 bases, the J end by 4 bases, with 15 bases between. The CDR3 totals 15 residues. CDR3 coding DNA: TGTGCCATCAGTGACTACGGACCCCTTGGCACTGAAGCTTTCTTT. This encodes CAISDYGPLGTEAFF.

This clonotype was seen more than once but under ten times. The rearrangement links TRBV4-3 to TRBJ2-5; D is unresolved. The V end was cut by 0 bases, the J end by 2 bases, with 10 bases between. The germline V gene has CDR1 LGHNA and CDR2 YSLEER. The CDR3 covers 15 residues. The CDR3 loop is CASSQDLTKQETQYF. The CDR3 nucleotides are TGCGCCAGCAGCCAAGATTTAACTAAACAAGAGACCCAGTACTTC.

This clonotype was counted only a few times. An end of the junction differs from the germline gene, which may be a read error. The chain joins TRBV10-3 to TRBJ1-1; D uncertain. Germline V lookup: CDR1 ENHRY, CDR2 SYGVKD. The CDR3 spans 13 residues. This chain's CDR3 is CAICDDLNTEAFF. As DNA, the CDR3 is TGTGCCATCTGTGATGACCTGAACACTGAAGCTTTCTTT.

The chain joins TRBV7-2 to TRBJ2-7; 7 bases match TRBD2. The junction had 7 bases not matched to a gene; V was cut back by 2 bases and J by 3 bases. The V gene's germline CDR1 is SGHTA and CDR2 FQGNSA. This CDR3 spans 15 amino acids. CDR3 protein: CASSLSRGSIYEQYV. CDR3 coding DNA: TGTGCCAGCAGCTTATCGCGCGGGAGTATCTACGAGCAGTACGTC.

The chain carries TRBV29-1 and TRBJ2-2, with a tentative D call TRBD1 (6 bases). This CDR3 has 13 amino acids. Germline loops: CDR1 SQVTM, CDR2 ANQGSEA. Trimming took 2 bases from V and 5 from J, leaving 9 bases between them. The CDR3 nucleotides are TGCAGCGTTGAATACAGGGTTACCGGGGAGCTGTTTTTT. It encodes CSVEYRVTGELFF.

This chain's CDR3 is CASSIGPGAGNEQFF. The CDR3 region has the DNA TGTGCCAGCAGCATAGGACCAGGGGCAGGGAATGAGCAGTTCTTC. The chain is built from TRBV5-6 and TRBJ2-1; perhaps TRBD1 as D (6 bases). V was pared by 4 bases and J by 7 bases, with 18 bases between. Germline V lookup: CDR1 SGHDT, CDR2 YYEEEE. The CDR3 totals 15 residues.

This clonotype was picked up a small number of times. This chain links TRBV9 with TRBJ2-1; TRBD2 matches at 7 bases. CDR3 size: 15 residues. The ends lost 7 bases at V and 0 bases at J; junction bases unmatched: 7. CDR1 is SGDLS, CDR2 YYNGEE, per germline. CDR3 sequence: CASGRGTGSYNEQFF. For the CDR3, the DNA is TGTGCCAGCGGGCGGGGGACTGGCTCCTACAATGAGCAGTTCTTC.

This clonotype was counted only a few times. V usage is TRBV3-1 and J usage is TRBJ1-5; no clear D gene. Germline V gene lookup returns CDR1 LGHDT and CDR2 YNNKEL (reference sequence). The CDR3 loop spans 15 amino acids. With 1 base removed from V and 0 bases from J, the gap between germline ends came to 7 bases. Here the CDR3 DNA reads TGTGCCAGCAGCCAAGGGCTGACTAGCAATCAGCCCCAGCATTTT. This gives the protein CASSQGLTSNQPQHF.

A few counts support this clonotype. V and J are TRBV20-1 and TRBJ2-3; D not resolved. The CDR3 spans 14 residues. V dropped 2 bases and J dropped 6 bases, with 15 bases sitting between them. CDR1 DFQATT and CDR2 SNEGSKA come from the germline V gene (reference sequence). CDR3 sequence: CSARRSGLGDTQYF. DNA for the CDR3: TGCAGTGCTAGAAGATCGGGCCTAGGGGATACGCAGTATTTT.

The CDR3 nucleotides read TGTGCCAGCAGCCTCAGAGGGGGGAGAGTGGCCTACGAGCAGTACTTC. Its translation: CASSLRGGRVAYEQYF. The chain employs TRBV11-2 and TRBJ2-7; perhaps D is TRBD1 or TRBD2 (6 bases each). Trimming removed 5 bases at V and 2 bases at J, with 19 bases between. The CDR3 runs 16 residues. The germline V gene has CDR1 SGHAT and CDR2 FQNNGV. The full variable domain, in which reference TRBV11-2 and TRBJ2-7 provide the parts outside the CDR3, is EAGVAQSPRYKIIEKRQSVAFWCNPISGHATLYWYQQILGQGPKLLIQFQNNGVVDDSQLPKDRFSAERLKGVDSTLKIQPAKLEDSAVYLCASSLRGGRVAYEQYFGPGTRLTVT.